The 6 T cell receptor beta chains reported below all come from one sample, sequenced in a study of T cell changes during pregnancy in multiple sclerosis. The method was immunoSEQ multiplex PCR; TCRdb's version includes in-frame clones alone and lacks a portion of them. The profile covers approximately 30,000 clones, with roughly 91% appearing a single time and approximately 4% taken by the ten largest. Sequences were derived from CD8+ T cells from peripheral blood mononuclear cells, sampled in the second trimester of pregnancy. All receptors come from a female donor in good health, enrolled as a control in a pregnancy study.

This rearrangement joins TRBV2 to TRBJ1-1, with D maybe TRBD1 (6 bases). The CDR3 has 13 amino acids. From germline, CDR1 is SNHLY and CDR2 FYNNEI. The ends were cut back, 8 bases at V and 1 base at J, with 11 bases in the middle. The CDR3 region has the DNA TGTGCCAGCTCGGACAGAACGAACACTGAAGCTTTCTTT. It encodes CASSDRTNTEAFF.

This clone was counted between two and nine times. V and J are TRBV7-8 and TRBJ1-1; D is possibly TRBD1 (5 bases). This CDR3 is built from 16 residues. The germline gives CDR1 SGHVS, CDR2 FQNEAQ. V was shortened by 4 bases and J by 1 base, with 16 bases between the two germline ends. The chain's CDR3 is CASSSTDKNWNTEAFF. DNA of the CDR3: TGTGCCAGCAGCTCCACGGACAAAAACTGGAACACTGAAGCTTTCTTT.

The chain is built from TRBV7-2 and TRBJ2-7; 10 nucleotides align to TRBD2. CDR1 is SGHTA and CDR2 is FQGNSA in the germline V gene. This CDR3 spans 15 amino acids. J was trimmed by 0 bases and V by 4 bases; bases with no gene match: 3. As DNA, the CDR3 is TGTGCCAGCAGCTCTAGCGGGGGCCCCTCCTACGAGCAGTACTTC. Residues: CASSSSGGPSYEQYF. Combining the CDR3 with reference TRBV7-2 and TRBJ2-7 gives the whole variable domain GAGVSQSPSNKVTEKGKDVELRCDPISGHTALYWYRQSLGQGLEFLIYFQGNSAPDKSGLPSDRFSAERTGGSVSTLTIQRTQQEDSAVYLCASSSSGGPSYEQYFGPGTRLTVT.

The rearrangement uses TRBV7-9 and TRBJ2-3; D possibly corresponds to TRBD2 (5 bases). Germline CDR1 reads SEHNR; CDR2 reads FQNEAQ (reference sequence). Trimming took 4 bases from V and 0 from J, leaving 20 bases between them. The CDR3 length is 18 residues. CDR3 residues: CASSYDLLEGASTDTQYF. In DNA, the CDR3 is TGTGCCAGCAGCTATGACCTTCTTGAGGGTGCTAGCACAGATACGCAGTATTTT.

In its sample, this clone was seen once. The V gene is TRBV6-1, the J gene TRBJ1-1; D possibly corresponds to TRBD1 (5 bases). The CDR3 loop spans 15 amino acids. Germline V CDR1 and CDR2: MNHNS, SASEGT. The germline V and J ends were trimmed by 8 bases and 1 base, with 17 bases remaining between them. The CDR3 DNA sequence: TGTGCCAGCCCCCGTGGGGGGACGGGGAACACTGAAGCTTTCTTT. Amino acids: CASPRGGTGNTEAFF.

This chain connects TRBV13 to TRBJ1-6; D is unresolved. The germline gives CDR1 PRHDT, CDR2 FYEKMQ (reference sequence). This CDR3 is 15 amino acids long. Between the trimmed V and J ends, which lost 2 bases and 4 bases, there was a span of 9 bases. The CDR3 sequence: CASSLPSIYNSPLHF. The CDR3 coding sequence is TGTGCCAGCAGCTTACCATCAATTTATAATTCACCCCTCCACTTT. Full variable domain (remainder filled in from reference TRBV13 and TRBJ1-6): AAGVIQSPRHLIKEKRETATLKCYPIPRHDTVYWYQQGPGQDPQFLISFYEKMQSDKGSIPDRFSAQQFSDYHSELNMSSLELGDSALYFCASSLPSIYNSPLHFGNGTRLTVT.